The text below deals with one T cell receptor (beta chain). Its specific antigen is unknown. No base qualities exist here, and no much larger clone lies one base off it. The donors were healthy, HIV-negative adults with no recently reported acute infections or vaccinations. Only Caucasian adults living in Nashville, Tennessee, USA were represented among the donors. For unsorted samples, 90 million to 95 million PBMCs were counted, and genomic DNA was extracted using the QIAamp DNA Blood Mini kit. After blood collection by leukapheresis, PBMCs were isolated using Ficoll-Histopaque density gradient centrifugation and then cryopreserved in the vapor phase of liquid nitrogen. Using the deep immunoSEQ assay, multiplex PCR amplified TCR CDR3 regions from genomic DNA. Extracted genomic DNA from each cell subset was spread evenly across all wells of several immunoSEQ 96-well plates, with each plate serving as a replicate. For unsorted PBMC, each replicate PCR was loaded with approximately 330 ng genomic DNA, equivalent to tens of thousands of T cell genomes. Genomic DNA from unsorted PBMC was sequenced over ten immunoSEQ deep assay plates. Purified libraries were measured with a Qubit 3.0 fluorometer, size-checked on a Bioanalyzer 2100, and measured again with the KAPA Library Quantification kit. Each immunoSEQ 96-well plate was sequenced on its own single-read 150-cycle Illumina NextSeq 550 flow cell. In the authors' own workflow: Because only junctional sequences without quality scores were contained in the immunoSEQ output, filtering matching that applied to full-length reads could not be performed. To assign V/J genes and CDR3, sequences were annotated using PyIR, a Python wrapper for IgBLAST v1.9, with IMGT germline references. Any read was removed if the V/J assignment was weak (E-value above 1e-6), the CDR3 was missing, or the read contained stop codons, out-of-frame junctions, or ambiguous translated residues. V3J clonotypes were defined as sequences sharing an identical inferred V gene, J gene, and CDR3 amino acid sequence. To compute the percentage overlap between repertoires, the number of shared unique clonotypes was divided by the size of the smaller repertoire. Three approaches were used to assess repertoire richness: RTK rarefaction, the Chao1 estimator, and Recon v2.1 estimates of unobserved clonotypes. TCRdb took this table from immuneACCESS and kept in-frame rearrangements with V and J called. Such tables lack part of the clones; where checked against another copy, unresolved V genes explain under half of the gap, and the rest is unexplained. V, J and clone size reflect that table, while D and trimming were determined from the DNA. This sample has about 470,000 clones in its table, and roughly 80% of those were observed once. The ten biggest clones cover 13% of the sample.

This entry is derived from a study of shared clonotypes between healthy human individuals (dated by TCRdb to the early 2020s). Describing the broader study: A few men and a couple of women, aged 18 to 49 years, made up the cohort. To increase sequencing depth and limit assay-specific biases, different laboratories used diverse techniques to prepare libraries and sequence TCR repertoires. To estimate repertoire size and how much clonotypes are shared between individuals, the study performed deep sequencing of blood TCR repertoires from a few healthy adults. Per donor, leukapheresis produced somewhere between about 0.9 and 9.5 billion PBMCs. Study-wide conclusions, independent of this receptor: Sampling was restricted to blood, and TCR repertoires in tissues likely differ from the TCR repertoires found in blood. Based on pairwise subsampling, the degree of clonotype sharing among donors was expected to be affected by sequencing depth. The genetic and exposure-history diversity represented was limited by the small number of donors.

The CDR3, from cysteine to phenylalanine, totals 16 residues. CDR3 DNA is the only sequence kept; it has 48 bases, read in frame from the first base. CDR1 and CDR2 were assigned from the germline V gene (reference sequence) as SGHNT and YYREEE. V is pruned by 0 bases and J by 2 bases, leaving 2 bases of the junction without a gene match. The TCR sequence derives from a woman aged 40 to 50 in good health. Some clones in this sample may be carry-over from other donors' samples. The V and J genes are TRBV5-4 and TRBJ2-1; 10 central bases correspond to TRBD1. The sample taken for sequencing was PBMCs. The nucleotides are TGTGCCAGCAGCTTGGGTGGGACAGGGGCCTACAATGAGCAGTTCTTC. Translated, it reads CASSLGGTGAYNEQFF.